This section outlines one T cell receptor (beta chain) sequence together with its context. Its specificity is unknown. This record belongs to a study of beta chain features in type 1 diabetes. Study in general: Regarding age, gender and cell yields, patients proved similar to healthy donors.

General study points: Researchers report that Type 1 diabetes patients had moderately but significantly shorter TCRB CDR3s across all four CD4+ subsets.

Of the isolated RNA, all was reverse transcribed, and so the sequenced material was expressed TCRB transcripts. Profiled with immunoSEQ multiplex PCR; TCRdb holds only in-frame clones, not every one. The table records about 330,000 clones, approximately 11% of them present only once. The V and J ends lost 1 base and 4 bases, in that order; junction bases with no gene match: 5. The V gene's germline CDR1 is SGHTA and CDR2 FQGNSA. This CDR3 is built from 15 residues. The sample was naive CD4+ T cells from blood. This chain joins TRBV7-2 and TRBJ1-2, with 8 bases fitting TRBD1. The TCR originated in a woman aged 30 to 39 in good health. The CDR3 DNA sequence: TGTGCCAGCAGCTTAGTAGCAGGGGGCTCCTATGGCTACACCTTC. Residues: CASSLVAGGSYGYTF.